These 31 T cell receptor beta chains came from one sample sequenced in a study of T-cell reconstitution after alpha-beta-depleted transplantation in children. The TCRbeta library was prepared with unique molecular identifiers. TCRdb reprocessed the PCR reads via MiXCR and lists one record per CDR3 protein. The repertoire holds a few hundred thousand distinct CDR3 sequences, with approximately 23% as singletons. The specimen was PBMCs, mostly from graft donor cells, collected 180 days after TCRalphabeta/CD19-depleted stem cell transplant. Receptors were obtained from a male patient aged 10-17 years who had a stem cell transplant for acute lymphoblastic leukemia, so the T cells may come from the graft donor.

The chain joins TRBV7-9 to TRBJ2-1; 8 nucleotides align to TRBD1. The CDR3 contains 15 residues. CDR1 and CDR2 (germline): SEHNR, FQNEAQ (reference sequence). Trimming cost V 3 bases and J 4 bases; bases outside gene matches: 5. CDR3 DNA sequence: TGTGCCAGCAGCTTTGACAGGGGTGGGTACAATGAGCAGTTCTTC. This encodes CASSFDRGGYNEQFF.

This clonotype was found many times. The J gene is TRBJ2-7, the V gene TRBV5-1; D is unclear. This CDR3 is 13 amino acids long. Trimming stripped 0 bases from V and 4 bases from J, with 8 bases between. Germline V lookup: CDR1 SGHRS, CDR2 YFSETQ. CDR3 nucleotides: TGCGCCAGCAGCTTGGCCGGCGAGTACGAGCAGTACTTC. Translation: CASSLAGEYEQYF.

This clonotype occurred a few times. This sequence joins TRBV20-1 and TRBJ1-3; D remains ambiguous. Trimming removed 3 bases from V and 0 bases from J, with 15 bases in between. Germline-derived CDR1 and CDR2 are DFQATT and SNEGSKA (reference sequence). The CDR3 length is 16 residues. The CDR3 here is CSASGWKQYSGNTIYF. CDR3 nucleotide sequence: TGCAGTGCTAGTGGGTGGAAGCAGTACTCTGGAAACACCATATATTTT.

The rearrangement joins TRBV29-1 to TRBJ2-5; maybe TRBD1 (5 bases). V dropped 0 bases and J dropped 2 bases, with 19 bases sitting between them. Germline V gene data show CDR1 as SQVTM and CDR2 as ANQGSEA. The CDR3 consists of 17 residues. The DNA for the CDR3 is TGCAGCGTTGAAGATCCAAATAGGGGAATTCCACAAGAGACCCAGTACTTC. Protein product: CSVEDPNRGIPQETQYF. Full variable domain (missing parts from reference TRBV29-1 and TRBJ2-5): SAVISQKPSRDICQRGTSLTIQCQVDSQVTMMFWYRQQPGQSLTLIATANQGSEATYESGFVIDKFPISRPNLTFSTLTVSNMSPEDSSIYLCSVEDPNRGIPQETQYFGPGTRLLVL.

CDR3 nucleotide sequence: TGTGCCATCTCGGAGGGTCACACCGGGGAGCTGTTTTTT. Protein: CAISEGHTGELFF. The chain recombines TRBV10-3 with TRBJ2-2, with a weak D call TRBD2 (6 bases). V lost 8 bases, J lost 3 bases, and 10 bases lay in between. The CDR3 has 13 residues. Germline CDR1 is ENHRY and CDR2 is SYGVKD.

Comment on this clonotype: Possible read error: a much larger clone is one base away. The J gene is TRBJ2-7, the V gene TRBV29-1; the match to TRBD1 covers 10 bases. From germline, CDR1 is SQVTM and CDR2 ANQGSEA. V was pared by 4 bases and J by 7 bases, with 7 bases of the junction left unmatched. This CDR3 comprises 13 residues. CDR3 DNA: TGCAGCGTTGCGGGACAGGGGTTTCAAGAGCAGTACTTC. Its protein is CSVAGQGFQEQYF.

In regard to this clonotype: The conserved phenylalanine or tryptophan is not found at the CDR3 terminus, so this likely reflects a read error. This rearrangement joins TRBV11-2 to TRBJ2-5; TRBD2 aligns across 7 bases. Germline trimming cut 2 bases from V and 5 bases from J; bases unmatched to any gene: 2. This CDR3 is 13 amino acids long. Germline assignment: CDR1 SGHAT and CDR2 FQNNGV. The CDR3 sequence: CASSLFGRETQYY. The CDR3 DNA is TGTGCCAGCAGCTTATTCGGGAGGGAGACCCAGTACTAC.

The chain couples TRBV5-1 to TRBJ2-3; 9 bases are shared with TRBD2. This CDR3 is built from 15 residues. The V segment lost 1 base and the J segment 5 bases; nucleotides outside the gene matches: 5. Germline CDR1 SGHRS, CDR2 YFSETQ. The CDR3 nucleotides read TGCGCCAGCAGCTTGATATCAGCGGGGGGAGATACGCAGTATTTT. Its protein is CASSLISAGGDTQYF.

The rearrangement links TRBV21-1 to TRBJ1-3. TRBV21-1 is tagged as a pseudogene. The CDR3 is 19 amino acids. CDR3 residues: CASSLFCAEWGCGGNTIYF. In DNA form, the CDR3 reads TGTGCCAGCAGCCTTTTTTGCGCAGAATGGGGATGCGGTGGAAACACCATATATTTT.

This clonotype was counted between two and nine times. This sequence joins TRBV7-9 and TRBJ2-7, with D hard to call. V lost 6 bases and J lost 4, with 7 bases in between. Germline CDR1 is SEHNR and CDR2 is FQNEAQ (reference sequence). CDR3 length: 11 amino acids. CDR3 amino acids: CASRHGYEQYF. CDR3 nucleotides: TGTGCCAGCAGGCACGGATACGAGCAGTACTTC.

The chain has TRBV5-6 and TRBJ2-7, with D perhaps assigned TRBD1 or TRBD2 (6 bases each). V was pared by 6 bases and J by 9 bases, with 31 bases between. Per germline, CDR1 SGHDT and CDR2 YYEEEE. CDR3 length: 17 amino acids. CDR3 in DNA: TGTGCCAGCACCCCATTTGAGCGGGCAGGGGCTGTTGGTGCGCAGTACTTC. It is translated as CASTPFERAGAVGAQYF.

This clonotype was seen a few times. The rearrangement uses TRBV10-3 and TRBJ2-1, with D possibly TRBD2 on 5 matching bases. CDR1 and CDR2 from the germline V gene are ENHRY and SYGVKD. CDR3 size: 15 residues. Trimming removed 0 bases at V and 1 base at J, with 7 bases between. The CDR3 nucleotides read TGTGCCATCAGTGAGTCCCAGCGGTCCTACAATGAGCAGTTCTTC. Translated, it gives CAISESQRSYNEQFF.

V and J are TRBV24-1 and TRBJ2-5; 15 bases line up with TRBD2. This CDR3 comprises 18 residues. Germline V gene lookup returns CDR1 KGHDR and CDR2 SFDVKD. J gave up 2 bases and V 3 bases, and 6 bases lay outside the gene matches. The CDR3 DNA follows: TGTGCCACCAGTGATCTAACCGGGACTAGCGGGAGGCAAGAGACCCAGTACTTC. It codes for CATSDLTGTSGRQETQYF.

This clonotype was observed a few times. The rearrangement joins TRBV5-5 to TRBJ1-1; D is unclear. The V gene lost 2 bases and the J gene lost 1 base, with 9 bases spanning the gap. There are 14 residues in the CDR3. The germline gives CDR1 SGHKS, CDR2 YYEKEE (reference sequence). CDR3 bases: TGTGCCAGCAGCTTTCTAGCAGGGAACACTGAAGCTTTCTTT. It codes for CASSFLAGNTEAFF.

The chain is built from TRBV20-1 and TRBJ1-2; the D gene is possibly TRBD1 (5 bases). The germline CDR1 and CDR2 sequences are DFQATT and SNEGSKA (reference sequence). The CDR3 spans 16 residues. V lost 0 bases and J lost 2, with 16 bases in between. Here the CDR3 DNA reads TGCAGTGCTAGAGATATGGAGGCAGGGATAAACTATGGCTACACCTTC. The encoded protein is CSARDMEAGINYGYTF.

This clonotype showed up many times. The chain carries TRBV4-1 and TRBJ2-7, with D perhaps assigned TRBD1 or TRBD2 (5 bases each). Germline V CDR1 and CDR2: MGHRA, YSYEKL. V dropped 4 bases and J dropped 0 bases, with 10 bases sitting between them. The CDR3 sequence is 14 residues long. CDR3 bases: TGCGCCAGCAGCCGGGGGATCTCCTCCTACGAGCAGTACTTC. It codes for CASSRGISSYEQYF.

This clonotype was seen a handful of times. The J gene is TRBJ2-3, the V gene TRBV29-1; 10 nucleotides agree with TRBD1. The CDR3 spans 13 residues. Germline CDR1 is SQVTM and CDR2 is ANQGSEA. J gave up 5 bases and V 4 bases, and 3 bases lay outside the gene matches. CDR3 DNA: TGCAGCGTTGCGACAGGGGGCAAAGATACGCAGTATTTT. It is translated as CSVATGGKDTQYF.

This chain links TRBV20-1 with TRBJ2-7, with no clear D. CDR1 and CDR2 from the germline V gene are DFQATT and SNEGSKA (reference sequence). V shed 1 base and J shed 0 bases, with 19 bases lying between them. The CDR3 has 17 amino acids. The CDR3 nucleotides are TGCAGTGCTAGAGGTGAAAGGGTGCCTAGAAGCTCCTACGAGCAGTACTTC. It codes for CSARGERVPRSSYEQYF.

V usage is TRBV12-3 or TRBV12-4 and J usage is TRBJ2-1; D is unclear. Trimming pared 7 bases from V and 3 bases from J, leaving 16 bases between. The CDR3 has 15 amino acids. Here the CDR3 DNA reads TGTGCCAGCACAAAAAGGGTTACCGACTACAATGAGCAGTTCTTC. Translation: CASTKRVTDYNEQFF.

V usage is TRBV11-2 and J usage is TRBJ1-5, with D perhaps TRBD1 (5 bases). Germline CDR1 reads SGHAT; CDR2 reads FQNNGV. Trimming removed 5 bases at V and 0 bases at J, with 23 bases between. The CDR3 contains 19 residues. The CDR3 loop reads CASSRKKNDRGYSNQPQHF. DNA of the CDR3: TGTGCCAGCAGCCGGAAGAAGAATGACCGGGGGTATAGCAATCAGCCCCAGCATTTT.

V is TRBV4-1 and J is TRBJ2-3; TRBD1 or TRBD2 may be the D gene (5 bases each). The V end was cut by 7 bases, the J end by 3 bases, with 14 bases between. Germline V lookup: CDR1 MGHRA, CDR2 YSYEKL. The CDR3 contains 14 residues. In DNA form, the CDR3 reads TGCGCCAGCAAAAGAGGGGATTGGACAGATACGCAGTATTTT. It encodes CASKRGDWTDTQYF.

This clonotype turned up a few times. The J gene is TRBJ2-3, the V gene TRBV28, with D perhaps matching TRBD1 (5 bases). Per germline, CDR1 MDHEN and CDR2 SYDVKM. The CDR3 spans 15 residues. Deletions cut 3 bases from V and 2 bases from J, with 12 bases between. CDR3 region: CASSFLQGSTDTQYF. CDR3 DNA: TGTGCCAGCAGTTTTCTTCAGGGATCCACAGATACGCAGTATTTT. The variable domain in full, completed from reference TRBV28 and TRBJ2-3, reads DVKVTQSSRYLVKRTGEKVFLECVQDMDHENMFWYRQDPGLGLRLIYFSYDVKMKEKGDIPEGYSVSREKKERFSLILESASTNQTSMYLCASSFLQGSTDTQYFGPGTRLTVL.

The chain couples TRBV4-2 to TRBJ2-3; D unresolved. V lost 0 bases and J 2 bases, leaving 18 bases between the germline ends. Germline assignment: CDR1 LGHNA and CDR2 YNFKEQ. This CDR3 is 18 amino acids long. The CDR3: CASSQEVVVDGVTDTQYF. CDR3 DNA sequence: TGTGCCAGCAGCCAAGAGGTGGTAGTCGACGGAGTCACAGATACGCAGTATTTT.

This clonotype appeared a few times. V gene TRBV20-1 combines with J gene TRBJ2-7, with D unresolved. This CDR3 is 15 amino acids long. The germline V gene encodes CDR1 DFQATT and CDR2 SNEGSKA (reference sequence). Trimming left V 1 base short and J 0 bases short, with 13 bases between. The CDR3 DNA reads TGCAGTGCTAGAGCTGGCACTAATTCCTCCTACGAGCAGTACTTC. Translating it yields CSARAGTNSSYEQYF.

This clonotype was seen a handful of times. The chain recombines TRBV28 with TRBJ2-3, with D perhaps matching TRBD1 (5 bases). Deletions cut 2 bases from V and 9 bases from J, with 9 bases between. CDR1 is MDHEN and CDR2 is SYDVKM in the germline V gene. CDR3 size: 12 residues. As DNA, the CDR3 is TGTGCCAGCAGTTTAGAGGACATCACGCAGTATTTT. The encoded protein is CASSLEDITQYF.

This clonotype was recorded a few times. The chain links TRBV12-3 or TRBV12-4 to TRBJ1-2; D call uncertain. The CDR3 extends over 14 amino acids. Trimming shortened V by 2 bases and J by 5 bases, and 12 bases separated the two germline ends. CDR3 sequence: CASSLRRTIYGYTF. The CDR3 DNA reads as TGTGCCAGCAGTTTAAGACGGACCATTTATGGCTACACCTTC.

The chain is built from TRBV20-1 and TRBJ2-3, with D possibly matching TRBD1 (5 bases). This CDR3 spans 16 amino acids. V lost 5 bases and J lost 1, with 19 bases in between. CDR1 and CDR2 (germline): DFQATT, SNEGSKA (reference sequence). The CDR3 sequence: CSADSWTWARTDTQYF. The CDR3 DNA reads TGCAGTGCTGATTCGTGGACATGGGCACGCACAGATACGCAGTATTTT.

The rearrangement links TRBV7-9 to TRBJ2-7; D is perhaps TRBD1 or TRBD2 (7 bases each). With 3 bases removed from V and 2 bases from J, the gap between germline ends came to 14 bases. Germline values: CDR1 SEHNR, CDR2 FQNEAQ (reference sequence). The CDR3 loop spans 15 amino acids. The CDR3 spells CASSFIRGRAYEQYF. CDR3 nucleotides: TGTGCCAGCAGCTTCATCAGGGGGAGGGCCTACGAGCAGTACTTC. The variable domain in full, with the rest retrieved from reference TRBV7-9 and TRBJ2-7, is DTGVSQNPRHKITKRGQNVTFRCDPISEHNRLYWYRQTLGQGPEFLTYFQNEAQLEKSRLLSDRFSAERPKGSFSTLEIQRTEQGDSAMYLCASSFIRGRAYEQYFGPGTRLTVT.

V is TRBV10-3 and J is TRBJ1-1; D may be TRBD1 (5 bases). There are 16 residues in the CDR3. Germline CDR1 and CDR2: ENHRY and SYGVKD. V lost 3 bases and J 1 base, leaving 15 bases between the germline ends. CDR3 residues: CAISDPYRTGNTEAFF. The CDR3 coding sequence is TGTGCCATCAGTGACCCCTACCGAACAGGGAACACTGAAGCTTTCTTT.

This clonotype was counted a few times. V and J are TRBV11-2 and TRBJ2-7; 14 bases are shared with TRBD2. Germline V gives CDR1 SGHAT, CDR2 FQNNGV. V lost 3 bases to trimming and J lost 5 bases; unmatched junction nucleotides: 9. The CDR3 has 17 amino acids. The CDR3 protein is CASSFGLAGGPGNEQYF. CDR3 sequence (DNA): TGTGCCAGCAGCTTCGGACTAGCGGGAGGCCCGGGCAACGAGCAGTACTTC. The variable domain in full, completed from reference TRBV11-2 and TRBJ2-7, reads EAGVAQSPRYKIIEKRQSVAFWCNPISGHATLYWYQQILGQGPKLLIQFQNNGVVDDSQLPKDRFSAERLKGVDSTLKIQPAKLEDSAVYLCASSFGLAGGPGNEQYFGPGTRLTVT.

The chain uses TRBV20-1 and TRBJ1-3; perhaps TRBD1 as D (5 bases). Germline lookup yields CDR1 DFQATT and CDR2 SNEGSKA (reference sequence). This CDR3 is 14 amino acids long. Trimming pared 6 bases from V and 4 bases from J, leaving 16 bases between. This CDR3 is CSAPKGSRGNTIYF. In DNA, the CDR3 is TGCAGTGCCCCGAAGGGGAGCAGAGGAAACACCATATATTTT.